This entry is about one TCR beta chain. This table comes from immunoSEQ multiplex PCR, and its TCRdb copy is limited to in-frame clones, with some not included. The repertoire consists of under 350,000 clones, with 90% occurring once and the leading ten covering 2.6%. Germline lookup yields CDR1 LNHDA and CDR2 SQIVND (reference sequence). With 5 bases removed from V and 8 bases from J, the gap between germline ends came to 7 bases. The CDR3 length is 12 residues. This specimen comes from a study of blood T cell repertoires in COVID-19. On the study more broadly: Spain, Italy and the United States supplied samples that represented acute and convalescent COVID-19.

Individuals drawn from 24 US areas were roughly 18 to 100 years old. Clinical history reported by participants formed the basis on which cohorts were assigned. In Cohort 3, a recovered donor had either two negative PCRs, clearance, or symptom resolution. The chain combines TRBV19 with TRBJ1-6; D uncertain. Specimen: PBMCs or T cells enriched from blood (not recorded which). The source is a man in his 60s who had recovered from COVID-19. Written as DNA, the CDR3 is TGTGCCAGTAGTTACAGAGATTCACCCCTCCACTTT. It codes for CASSYRDSPLHF. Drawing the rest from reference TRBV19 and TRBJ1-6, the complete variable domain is DGGITQSPKYLFRKEGQNVTLSCEQNLNHDAMYWYRQDPGQGLRLIYYSQIVNDFQKGDIAEGYSVSREKKESFPLTVTSAQKNPTAFYLCASSYRDSPLHFGNGTRLTVT.